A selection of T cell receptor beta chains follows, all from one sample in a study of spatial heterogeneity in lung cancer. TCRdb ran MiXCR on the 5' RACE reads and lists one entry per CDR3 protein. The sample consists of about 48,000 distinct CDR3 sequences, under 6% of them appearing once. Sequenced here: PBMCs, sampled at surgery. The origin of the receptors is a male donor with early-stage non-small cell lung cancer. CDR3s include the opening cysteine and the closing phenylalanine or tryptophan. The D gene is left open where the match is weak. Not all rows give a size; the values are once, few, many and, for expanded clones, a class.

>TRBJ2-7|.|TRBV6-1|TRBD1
TGTGCCAGCAGCCGACGACAGGGTCGGCACGAGCAGTACTTC
CASSRRQGRHEQYF
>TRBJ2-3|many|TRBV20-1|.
TGCAGTGCTAGTCGGGGGGCGAGAAACACAGATACGCAGTATTTT
CSASRGARNTDTQYF
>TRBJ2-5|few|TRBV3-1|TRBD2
TGTGCCAGCAGCCAAGATAGCGGGGGCCAAGAGACCCAGTACTTC
CASSQDSGGQETQYF
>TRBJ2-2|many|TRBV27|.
TGTGCCAGCAGTTTTGAACAGCCCACCGGGGAGCTGTTTTTT
CASSFEQPTGELFF
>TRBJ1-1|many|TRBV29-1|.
TGCAGCGTTGTAAGGAAGAACACTGAAGCTTTCTTT
CSVVRKNTEAFF
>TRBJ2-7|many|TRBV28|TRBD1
TGTGCCAGCAGCCCCCCGGGACAGGGGGTCTACGAGCAGTACTTC
CASSPPGQGVYEQYF
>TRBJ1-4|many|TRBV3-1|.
TGTGCCAGCAGCCCGGGTGAAAAACTGTTTTTT
CASSPGEKLFF
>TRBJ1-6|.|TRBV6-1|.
TGTGCCAGCAGTGAAGCGCGGAGGACGGGGCCCCTCCACTTT
CASSEARRTGPLHF
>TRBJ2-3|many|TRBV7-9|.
TGTGCCAGCAGCTTGGGCGGGAAGGATACGCAGTATTTT
CASSLGGKDTQYF
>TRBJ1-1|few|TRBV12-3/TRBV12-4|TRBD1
TGTGCCAGCAGTTCCGGACAGGAGGCCCGGAACACTGAAGCTTTCTTT
CASSSGQEARNTEAFF
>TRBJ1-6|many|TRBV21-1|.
TGTGCCAGCAGCAAAGAAATGGAGAGGACGACCAATTCACCCCTCCACTTT
CASSKEMERTTNSPLHF
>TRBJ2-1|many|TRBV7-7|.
TGTGCTAGCAGCGGGCCAGGGACGGCTGAGCAGTTCTTC
CASSGPGTAEQFF
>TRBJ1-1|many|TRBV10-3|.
TGTGCCATCAGTGAGTCGACAGGCACTGAAGCTTTCTTT
CAISESTGTEAFF
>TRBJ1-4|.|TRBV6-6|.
TGTGCCAGCAAATTTGGTGCAACTAATGAAAAACTGTTTTTT
CASKFGATNEKLFF
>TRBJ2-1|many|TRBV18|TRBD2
TGTGCCAGCTCGACCCCGGGACTAGCACAAAAGTATGAGCAGTTCTTC
CASSTPGLAQKYEQFF
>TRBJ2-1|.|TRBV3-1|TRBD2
TGTGCCAACAGCCAAGAGGGGACTAGCGGGATTGGGGAGCAGTTCTTC
CANSQEGTSGIGEQFF
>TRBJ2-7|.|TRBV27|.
TGTGCCAGCAGTTTTAGCTCCGGGACAAGCACCTACGAGCAGTACTTC
CASSFSSGTSTYEQYF
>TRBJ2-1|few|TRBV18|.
TGTGCCAGCTCACCACGGGGAAATCTAGCTCTAAATGAGCAGTTCTTC
CASSPRGNLALNEQFF
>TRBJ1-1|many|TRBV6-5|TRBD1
TGTGCCAGCAGTTACATCCGGGACAGGGGCACGAACACTGAAGCTTTCTTT
CASSYIRDRGTNTEAFF
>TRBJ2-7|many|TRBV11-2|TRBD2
TGTGCCAGCAGCCGTGTAGCGGGGACTCGGAATTCCTACGAGCAGTACTTC
CASSRVAGTRNSYEQYF
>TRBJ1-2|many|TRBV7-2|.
TGTGCCAGCAGCCCCTCATCCGCCGGCTACACCTTC
CASSPSSAGYTF
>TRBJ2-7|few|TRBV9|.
TGTGCCAGCAGCGTAGGGCCGGGACTGGACTCCTACGAGCAGTACTTC
CASSVGPGLDSYEQYF
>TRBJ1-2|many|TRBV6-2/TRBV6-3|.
TGTGCCAGCAGTTACCGGTATGGCTACACCTTC
CASSYRYGYTF
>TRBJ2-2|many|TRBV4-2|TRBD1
TGTGCCGGCGACAGGGCCGCGAACACCGGGGAGCTGTTTTTT
CAGDRAANTGELFF
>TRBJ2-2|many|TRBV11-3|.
TGTGCCAGCAGCGTTAGCGGAGGGCGGACCGGGGAGCTGTTTTTT
CASSVSGGRTGELFF
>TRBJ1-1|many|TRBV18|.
TGTGCCAGCTCACCATTCGCAAGCCCTGAAGCTTTCTTT
CASSPFASPEAFF
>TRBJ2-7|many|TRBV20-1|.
TGCAGTGCTTCTCCGGAGGGCCGCGGCGAGCAGTACTTC
CSASPEGRGEQYF
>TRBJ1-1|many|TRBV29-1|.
TGCAGCGTTGGAGCAAGGTCAGGCGCTGAAGCTTTCTTT
CSVGARSGAEAFF
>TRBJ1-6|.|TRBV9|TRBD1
TGTGCCAGCAGCGTAAGGGGACAGGGGCCTAATTCACCCCTCCACTTT
CASSVRGQGPNSPLHF
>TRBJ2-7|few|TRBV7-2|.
TGTGCCAGCAGTTACCAGGCGGGTACCCTGGGCGAGCAGTACTTC
CASSYQAGTLGEQYF
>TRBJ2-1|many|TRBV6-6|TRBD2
TGTGCCAGCAGTTACGGCCAGGGAGGGAGGAATGAGCAGTTCTTC
CASSYGQGGRNEQFF
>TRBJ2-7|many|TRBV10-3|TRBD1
TGTGCCATCAGCACAGGGGGTGACTCCTACGAGCAGTACTTC
CAISTGGDSYEQYF
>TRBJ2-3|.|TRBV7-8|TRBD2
TGTGCCAGCAGCTTAATCCAGCGGGACACAGATACGCAGTATTTT
CASSLIQRDTDTQYF
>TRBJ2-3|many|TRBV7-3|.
TGTGCCAGCAGCTCTAGCACAGATACGCAGTATTTT
CASSSSTDTQYF
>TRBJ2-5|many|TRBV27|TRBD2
TGTGCCAGCAGTTTGATATCAGCGGGAGGAGGAGAGACCCAGTACTTC
CASSLISAGGGETQYF
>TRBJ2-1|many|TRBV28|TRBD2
TGTGCCAGCAGGGCTAGCGGGTACAATGAGCAGTTCTTC
CASRASGYNEQFF
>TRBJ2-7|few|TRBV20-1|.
TGCAGTGCTAGAGATCTCTTGGTCCGGGACCAGGTATTTTACGAGCAGTACTTC
CSARDLLVRDQVFYEQYF
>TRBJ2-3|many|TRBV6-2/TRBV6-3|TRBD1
TGTGCCAGCAGTTATGAGGAGCGTAGGACAGGCCCAAAGACAGATACGCAGTATTTT
CASSYEERRTGPKTDTQYF
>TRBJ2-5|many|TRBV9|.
TGTGCCAGCAGCGTAGGGACGGCCCAAGAGACCCAGTACTTC
CASSVGTAQETQYF
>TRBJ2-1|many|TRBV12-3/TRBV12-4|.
TGTGCCAGCAGTTTAGTTTCTAGCTATGAGCAGTTCTTC
CASSLVSSYEQFF
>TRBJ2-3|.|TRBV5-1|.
TGCGCCAGCAGCTTGGAGGCTAACACAGATACGCAGTATTTT
CASSLEANTDTQYF
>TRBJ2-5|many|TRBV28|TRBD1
TGTGCCAGCAGTCTTGACAGGGATGAGACCCAGTACTTC
CASSLDRDETQYF
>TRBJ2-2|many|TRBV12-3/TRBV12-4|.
TGTGCCAGCAGTTGGAAAACCGGGGAGCTGTTTTTT
CASSWKTGELFF
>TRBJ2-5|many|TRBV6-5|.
TGTGCCAGCAGTCCGGACAGAATAAAAGAGACCCAGTACTTC
CASSPDRIKETQYF
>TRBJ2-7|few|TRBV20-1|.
TGCAGTGCTAGAGATCTGGGGGAGCAGTACTTC
CSARDLGEQYF